The 13 T cell receptor beta chains presented below share a single source sample, sequenced in a study of blood T cell repertoires in COVID-19. Using immunoSEQ multiplex PCR, the repertoire was profiled, and TCRdb retains in-frame clones only, with some absent. This table holds 100,000 to 150,000 clones, about 88% found once. The source material was peripheral blood. The receptor set was obtained from a man in his fifties with active COVID-19.

The chain has TRBV4-1 and TRBJ2-3; TRBD2 matches 12 bases. CDR1 and CDR2 from the germline V gene are MGHRA and YSYEKL. With V trimmed by 5 bases and J by 10 bases, 16 bases remained unmatched. The CDR3 is 17 residues long. The CDR3 DNA reads as TGCGCCAGCAGCGCCCCTACTAGCGGGGGGCTTCAGGCGGCGCAGTATTTT. It translates to CASSAPTSGGLQAAQYF.

The V call is TRBV11-1, the J call TRBJ2-5; no reliable D call. Germline values: CDR1 SGHAT, CDR2 FQDESV (reference sequence). The V gene lost 5 bases and the J gene lost 5 bases, with 12 bases spanning the gap. The CDR3 consists of 13 residues. CDR3 in amino acids: CASSDNKEETQYF. The CDR3 region has the DNA TGTGCCAGCAGCGACAACAAAGAGGAGACCCAGTACTTC.

This clone came up many times. The chain joins TRBV7-8 to TRBJ2-1; TRBD2 might be the D (5 bases). CDR1 and CDR2 (germline): SGHVS, FQNEAQ. CDR3 length equals 12 residues. The V end was cut by 5 bases, the J end by 9 bases, with 11 bases between. The CDR3 protein is CASSPSGFEQFF. DNA of the CDR3: TGTGCCAGCAGCCCCAGCGGCTTTGAGCAGTTCTTC.

The gene calls are TRBV5-1 and TRBJ1-3, with D hard to call. Looked up from germline, CDR1 is SGHRS and CDR2 is YFSETQ. V lost 0 bases and J lost 4, with 5 bases in between. This CDR3 comprises 13 residues. The chain's CDR3 is CASSLDGGNTIYF. The DNA of the CDR3 is TGCGCCAGCAGCTTGGACGGGGGAAACACCATATATTTT.

There are a few counts of this clone. V usage is TRBV5-4 and J usage is TRBJ1-1; perhaps TRBD1 as D (6 bases). V shed 0 bases and J shed 1 base, with 7 bases lying between them. Germline V gives CDR1 SGHNT, CDR2 YYREEE (reference sequence). The CDR3 length is 14 residues. The CDR3 DNA is TGTGCCAGCAGCTTGGAAGGGGGGAACACTGAAGCTTTCTTT. Translation gives CASSLEGGNTEAFF.

This clone was found a few times. The V call is TRBV9, the J call TRBJ2-1; 9 nucleotides line up with TRBD2. Germline CDR1 and CDR2: SGDLS and YYNGEE. CDR3 length equals 16 residues. Trimming at V came to 3 bases and at J to 2 bases, leaving 6 bases not matched to a gene. CDR3: CASSEASGVTYNEQFF. CDR3 nucleotide sequence: TGTGCCAGCAGCGAGGCTAGCGGGGTGACCTACAATGAGCAGTTCTTC.

The gene calls are TRBV6-2 or TRBV6-3 and TRBJ2-5; 8 nucleotides match TRBD1. Germline V gene lookup returns CDR1 MNHEY and CDR2 SVGEGT. J gave up 5 bases and V 3 bases, and 17 bases lay outside the gene matches. The CDR3 consists of 18 residues. This CDR3 reads CASSYNRGRQGNLETQYF. Here the CDR3 DNA reads TGTGCCAGCAGTTATAATAGGGGCCGACAGGGGAATTTGGAGACCCAGTACTTC.

The J gene is TRBJ2-1, the V gene TRBV28, with no clear D. V lost 7 bases, J lost 9 bases, and 13 bases lay in between. Germline V gene lookup returns CDR1 MDHEN and CDR2 SYDVKM. The CDR3 sequence is 12 residues long. DNA for the CDR3: TGTGCCAGCATTCTTGGTCCGGGTGAGCAGTTCTTC. Translated, it gives CASILGPGEQFF. The full variable domain, in which reference TRBV28 and TRBJ2-1 provide the parts outside the CDR3, is DVKVTQSSRYLVKRTGEKVFLECVQDMDHENMFWYRQDPGLGLRLIYFSYDVKMKEKGDIPEGYSVSREKKERFSLILESASTNQTSMYLCASILGPGEQFFGPGTRLTVL.

This chain uses TRBV7-8 with TRBJ2-5, with TRBD1 matching over 9 bases. CDR1 is SGHVS and CDR2 is FQNEAQ in the germline V gene. V shed 5 bases, J shed 1 base, and the junction held 17 bases outside the gene matches. This CDR3 comprises 19 residues. This CDR3 is CASSPRSRDRVRIQETQYF. The CDR3 nucleotides read TGTGCCAGCAGCCCGCGGTCGCGGGACAGGGTACGAATCCAAGAGACCCAGTACTTC.

The chain carries TRBV5-4 and TRBJ1-1; no reliable D call. CDR3 length: 16 residues. V dropped 0 bases and J dropped 0 bases, with 12 bases sitting between them. The germline CDR1 and CDR2 sequences are SGHNT and YYREEE (reference sequence). This CDR3 is CASSLGGGALNTEAFF. The CDR3 DNA reads as TGTGCCAGCAGCTTGGGAGGAGGAGCCCTGAACACTGAAGCTTTCTTT. Full variable domain (missing parts from reference TRBV5-4 and TRBJ1-1): ETGVTQSPTHLIKTRGQQVTLRCSSQSGHNTVSWYQQALGQGPQFIFQYYREEENGRGNFPPRFSGLQFPNYSSELNVNALELDDSALYLCASSLGGGALNTEAFFGQGTRLTVV.

The chain combines TRBV19 with TRBJ1-5; TRBD1 matches 8 bases. V dropped 7 bases and J dropped 2; count of bases not matched to a gene: 7. This CDR3 is 15 amino acids long. Germline V gene lookup returns CDR1 LNHDA and CDR2 SQIVND (reference sequence). The CDR3 spells CASTQGAGGNQPQHF. In DNA form, the CDR3 reads TGTGCCAGTACGCAGGGGGCGGGTGGCAATCAGCCCCAGCATTTT.

The gene calls are TRBV13 and TRBJ1-3; D unclear. V was shortened by 0 bases and J by 4 bases, with 13 bases between the two germline ends. Per germline, CDR1 PRHDT and CDR2 FYEKMQ (reference sequence). The CDR3 loop spans 16 amino acids. The CDR3 DNA follows: TGTGCCAGCAGCTTAGGCCTAGGATTATCCGGAAACACCATATATTTT. Translating gives CASSLGLGLSGNTIYF. Using reference TRBV13 and TRBJ1-3 for the parts outside the CDR3, the full variable domain is AAGVIQSPRHLIKEKRETATLKCYPIPRHDTVYWYQQGPGQDPQFLISFYEKMQSDKGSIPDRFSAQQFSDYHSELNMSSLELGDSALYFCASSLGLGLSGNTIYFGEGSWLTVV.

V and J are TRBV18 and TRBJ1-5; 7 bases line up with TRBD1. The CDR3 consists of 14 residues. Trimming at V came to 4 bases and at J to 2 bases, leaving 2 bases not matched to a gene. The germline gives CDR1 KGHSH, CDR2 LQKENI. The CDR3 coding sequence is TGTGCCAGCTCACTCGGGACAGGCAATCAGCCCCAGCATTTT. This translates into CASSLGTGNQPQHF. The full variable domain, its missing parts supplied by reference TRBV18 and TRBJ1-5, is NAGVMQNPRHLVRRRGQEARLRCSPMKGHSHVYWYRQLPEEGLKFMVYLQKENIIDESGMPKERFSAEFPKEGPSILRIQQVVRGDSAAYFCASSLGTGNQPQHFGDGTRLSIL.